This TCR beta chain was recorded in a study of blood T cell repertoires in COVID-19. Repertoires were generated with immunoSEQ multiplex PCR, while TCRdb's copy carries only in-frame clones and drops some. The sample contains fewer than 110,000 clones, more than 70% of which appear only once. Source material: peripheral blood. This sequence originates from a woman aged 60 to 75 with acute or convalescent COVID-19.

The chain's CDR3 is CASSQDSGSYNEQFF. The CDR3 region has the DNA TGTGCCAGCAGCCAAGATAGCGGGAGCTACAATGAGCAGTTCTTC. The chain combines TRBV3-1 (or the pseudogene TRBV3-2) with TRBJ2-1, with TRBD2 matching 9 bases. The CDR3 is 15 residues long. The germline gives CDR1 LGHDT, CDR2 YNNKEL (reference sequence). V was clipped by 0 bases and J by 3 bases; unmatched bases: 0.